One sample yielded the 31 T cell receptor beta chains listed below, sequenced in a study of shared clonotypes between healthy human individuals. Libraries were prepared by immunoSEQ multiplex PCR; TCRdb keeps only in-frame clonotypes and omits some of them. The profile shows 2 million to 2.5 million clones, 90% to 96% of them singletons. Sequencing was done on a sample of naive CD4+ T cells sorted from blood. Subset defined: CD45RA+ positively selected. These TCRs come from a man aged 18 to 29 in good health.

The chain uses TRBV5-1 and TRBJ1-3; TRBD1 might be the D (5 bases). Trimming left V 0 bases short and J 2 bases short, with 9 bases between. The germline CDR1 and CDR2 sequences are SGHRS and YFSETQ. The CDR3 sequence is 15 residues long. CDR3 nucleotides: TGCGCCAGCAGCTTGGTTGGAGGGGCTGGAAACACCATATATTTT. Amino acid sequence: CASSLVGGAGNTIYF.

V and J are TRBV6-1 and TRBJ1-5; a weak D match, TRBD1 (6 bases). Germline-derived CDR1 and CDR2 are MNHNS and SASEGT. The CDR3 is made up of 17 amino acids. The germline V and J ends were trimmed by 0 bases and 6 bases, with 18 bases remaining between them. DNA of the CDR3: TGTGCCAGCAGTGAAGCTATCGGACTGGGGGCCGGTCAGCCCCAGCATTTT. Its translation is CASSEAIGLGAGQPQHF.

The rearrangement links TRBV27 to TRBJ2-7; D gene unclear. The CDR3 totals 13 residues. The germline CDR1 and CDR2 sequences are MNHEY and SMNVEV (reference sequence). Trimming stripped 3 bases from V and 6 bases from J, with 12 bases between. The CDR3 DNA is TGTGCCAGCAGTTTGGTGATAGCAACCGAGCAGTACTTC. Protein product: CASSLVIATEQYF.

The chain is built from TRBV2 and TRBJ2-3, with TRBD2 as a possible D gene (5 bases). Germline V lookup: CDR1 SNHLY, CDR2 FYNNEI. The CDR3 has 13 amino acids. The V gene lost 10 bases and the J gene lost 4 bases, with 15 bases spanning the gap. The CDR3 coding sequence is TGTGCCACCAGAGGGCTGGAAGCAGATACGCAGTATTTT. Amino acids: CATRGLEADTQYF.

This chain uses TRBV28 with TRBJ1-6; D is undetermined. The CDR3 is made up of 14 amino acids. Germline lookup yields CDR1 MDHEN and CDR2 SYDVKM. Trimming removed 6 bases from V and 7 bases from J, with 13 bases in between. The CDR3 DNA is TGTGCCAGCAGCCCCCCTCTACGGAATTCACCCCTCCACTTT. It codes for CASSPPLRNSPLHF.

This chain uses TRBV5-1 with TRBJ2-5, with 12 bases identical to TRBD2. Germline-derived CDR1 and CDR2 are SGHRS and YFSETQ. CDR3 size: 15 residues. The V gene end was trimmed by 3 bases and the J gene end by 5 bases; junction bases not matched to a gene: 5. The CDR3: CASSSSGGAGETQYF. For the CDR3, the DNA is TGCGCCAGCAGCTCTAGCGGGGGGGCCGGGGAGACCCAGTACTTC.

This sequence joins TRBV9 and TRBJ2-5; 7 positions agree with TRBD2. The CDR3 extends over 16 amino acids. CDR1 SGDLS and CDR2 YYNGEE come from the germline V gene. V lost 0 bases and J lost 5; bases outside the gene matches: 10. The CDR3 DNA follows: TGTGCCAGCAGCGTAGGGGCCGCGGGAGTTGGCGAGACCCAGTACTTC. Its translation: CASSVGAAGVGETQYF. The variable domain in full, with the rest retrieved from reference TRBV9 and TRBJ2-5, is DSGVTQTPKHLITATGQRVTLRCSPRSGDLSVYWYQQSLDQGLQFLIQYYNGEERAKGNILERFSAQQFPDLHSELNLSSLELGDSALYFCASSVGAAGVGETQYFGPGTRLLVL.

The genes are TRBV27 and TRBJ1-6; possibly TRBD1 for D (5 bases). Trimming removed 3 bases from V and 0 bases from J, with 18 bases in between. Germline CDR1 MNHEY, CDR2 SMNVEV (reference sequence). This CDR3 comprises 19 residues. As DNA, the CDR3 is TGTGCCAGCAGTTTTTGGGGGGGTTATGCTAGCTCCTATAATTCACCCCTCCACTTT. It translates to CASSFWGGYASSYNSPLHF.

This chain uses TRBV27 with TRBJ1-2; D remains ambiguous. V was shortened by 6 bases and J by 3 bases, with 17 bases between the two germline ends. Germline assignment: CDR1 MNHEY and CDR2 SMNVEV (reference sequence). The CDR3 is 15 amino acids. CDR3 DNA sequence: TGTGCCAGCAGCACGACGCCTGTGGGCGACTATGGCTACACCTTC. Protein sequence: CASSTTPVGDYGYTF.

The chain employs TRBV11-2 and TRBJ2-7, with 7 positions matching TRBD1. The V gene end was trimmed by 4 bases and the J gene end by 4 bases; junction bases not matched to a gene: 10. This CDR3 is 15 amino acids long. The germline V gene has CDR1 SGHAT and CDR2 FQNNGV. The CDR3 coding sequence is TGTGCCAGCAGCTCCCCCGGGACAGTCATTTACGAGCAGTACTTC. Translated: CASSSPGTVIYEQYF.

The chain joins TRBV6-6 to TRBJ2-7; D uncertain. The CDR3 has 15 residues. Germline V CDR1 and CDR2: MNHNY, SVGAGI (reference sequence). V lost 3 bases to trimming and J lost 2 bases, with 14 bases between them. CDR3 loop: CASSYLSGFTYEQYF. As DNA, the CDR3 is TGTGCCAGCAGTTATCTCTCCGGGTTCACCTACGAGCAGTACTTC.

The V call is TRBV19, the J call TRBJ2-7; tentatively, D is TRBD1 or TRBD2 (7 bases each). Germline V gene sequence: CDR1 LNHDA, CDR2 SQIVND (reference sequence). The CDR3 runs to 15 residues. V was trimmed by 5 bases and J by 0 bases, leaving 14 bases between them. The CDR3 coding sequence is TGTGCCAGTAGTCAGGGGGGGAACCCCTCCTACGAGCAGTACTTC. It translates to CASSQGGNPSYEQYF.

The CDR3 spells CASSDWTILNEQFF. In DNA, the CDR3 is TGTGCCAGCAGTGATTGGACTATCCTAAATGAGCAGTTCTTC. This chain uses TRBV2 with TRBJ2-1, with a weak D call TRBD2 (6 bases). Per germline, CDR1 SNHLY and CDR2 FYNNEI. V was pared by 3 bases and J by 7 bases, with 13 bases between. CDR3 length: 14 amino acids.

V is TRBV7-2 and J is TRBJ1-1, with a weak D call TRBD1 (5 bases). Germline-derived CDR1 and CDR2 are SGHTA and FQGNSA. The CDR3 runs 16 residues. V lost 6 bases, J lost 1 base, and 18 bases lay in between. The CDR3 DNA reads as TGTGCCAGCAGGCGCGGCTGGGGACGGGCGAACACTGAAGCTTTCTTT. It is translated as CASRRGWGRANTEAFF.

The chain carries TRBV30 and TRBJ2-1, with 10 positions matching TRBD1. Looked up from germline, CDR1 is GTSNPN and CDR2 is SVGIG (reference sequence). Losses at the gene ends were 6 bases for V and 8 bases for J; bases not matched to a gene: 13. The CDR3 consists of 15 residues. As DNA, the CDR3 is TGTGCCTGTACCCCCGGGACAGGGGTCCAGGATGAGCAGTTCTTC. This gives the protein CACTPGTGVQDEQFF.

The chain is built from TRBV13 and TRBJ2-7; 11 nucleotides line up with TRBD1. Trimming removed 5 bases from V and 3 bases from J; junction bases left unmatched: 6. The germline V gene has CDR1 PRHDT and CDR2 FYEKMQ (reference sequence). The CDR3 runs 15 residues. The CDR3 DNA reads as TGTGCCAGCAGCCTTGGACAGGGGGCTTTCTACGAGCAGTACTTC. This gives the protein CASSLGQGAFYEQYF.

The J gene is TRBJ1-1, the V gene TRBV19, with a weak D call TRBD1 (6 bases). CDR1 is LNHDA, CDR2 SQIVND, per germline (reference sequence). This CDR3 region has 14 residues. The germline V and J ends were trimmed by 6 bases and 6 bases, with 17 bases remaining between them. The CDR3: CASSREQGSSEAFF. The CDR3, as DNA: TGTGCCAGTAGCAGGGAACAGGGTAGCTCTGAAGCTTTCTTT.

V usage is TRBV7-9 and J usage is TRBJ2-5, with 7 bases lining up with TRBD1. The CDR3 is made up of 14 amino acids. J gave up 2 bases and V 5 bases, and 5 bases lay outside the gene matches. Germline V gives CDR1 SEHNR, CDR2 FQNEAQ (reference sequence). The CDR3 here is CASSVDRSQETQYF. The CDR3 DNA follows: TGTGCCAGCAGCGTGGACAGGTCTCAAGAGACCCAGTACTTC.

On this clone: Additional DNA sequences in this sample encode the identical CDR3. The V and J genes are TRBV6-5 and TRBJ2-7, with D perhaps TRBD1 or TRBD2 (5 bases each). This CDR3 has 15 residues. Trimming shortened V by 6 bases and J by 0 bases, and 15 bases separated the two germline ends. Germline assignment: CDR1 MNHEY and CDR2 SVGAGI. The CDR3 spells CASSPGAGDSYEQYF. The CDR3 DNA follows: TGTGCCAGCAGCCCCGGGGCAGGCGACTCCTACGAGCAGTACTTC.

The J gene is TRBJ2-7, the V gene TRBV28; 7 nucleotides agree with TRBD1. The V gene end was trimmed by 10 bases and the J gene end by 0 bases; junction bases not matched to a gene: 6. This CDR3 is 13 amino acids long. The germline CDR1 and CDR2 sequences are MDHEN and SYDVKM. Written as DNA, the CDR3 is TGTGCCATCGAGACAGGGCGCTCCTACGAGCAGTACTTC. Its translation: CAIETGRSYEQYF. The complete variable domain, with remaining parts taken from reference TRBV28 and TRBJ2-7, reads DVKVTQSSRYLVKRTGEKVFLECVQDMDHENMFWYRQDPGLGLRLIYFSYDVKMKEKGDIPEGYSVSREKKERFSLILESASTNQTSMYLCAIETGRSYEQYFGPGTRLTVT.

The CDR3 loop is CASFGTSGSYEQYF. For the CDR3, the DNA is TGTGCCAGCTTCGGGACTAGCGGATCCTACGAGCAGTACTTC. The rearrangement joins TRBV6-5 to TRBJ2-7, with 11 bases identical to TRBD2. In germline, CDR1 is MNHEY, CDR2 SVGAGI. CDR3 length equals 14 residues. V was pared by 8 bases and J by 1 base, with 4 bases of the junction left unmatched.

The CDR3 protein is CASSLGPRRKLNSPLHF. For the CDR3, the DNA is TGTGCCAGCAGCTTAGGCCCCCGGCGTAAGCTTAATTCACCCCTCCACTTT. V and J are TRBV11-2 and TRBJ1-6; no clear D gene. Germline V lookup: CDR1 SGHAT, CDR2 FQNNGV. This CDR3 is built from 17 residues. V shed 1 base and J shed 6 bases, with 16 bases lying between them.

This clone has only a few counts. The chain recombines TRBV30 with TRBJ1-6; D is undetermined. Trimming pared 4 bases from V and 11 bases from J, leaving 15 bases between. This CDR3 comprises 13 residues. Germline CDR1 reads GTSNPN; CDR2 reads SVGIG (reference sequence). The CDR3 loop reads CAWTSRVLAPLHF. As DNA, the CDR3 is TGTGCCTGGACCAGCCGGGTCCTAGCACCCCTCCACTTT.

V is TRBV19 and J is TRBJ2-7; TRBD2 might be the D (7 bases). Trimming took 6 bases from V and 2 from J, leaving 17 bases between them. This CDR3 is built from 15 residues. Germline assignment: CDR1 LNHDA and CDR2 SQIVND (reference sequence). The CDR3 DNA is TGTGCCAGTAGCCTGGGGGGGGCGACAACCTACGAGCAGTACTTC. It is translated as CASSLGGATTYEQYF.

A single count supports this clone. The V call is TRBV10-3, the J call TRBJ2-3; D is unclear. The V end lost 11 bases, the J end lost 2 bases, and 11 bases lay between the germline ends. CDR1 ENHRY and CDR2 SYGVKD come from the germline V gene. The CDR3 sequence is 12 residues long. CDR3 DNA sequence: TGTGCCTCCGGGTCTTTCACAGATACGCAGTATTTT. Translated, it gives CASGSFTDTQYF.

The rearrangement joins TRBV5-1 to TRBJ2-2, with 12 positions matching TRBD1. The CDR3 spans 18 residues. Trimming cost V 4 bases and J 4 bases; bases outside gene matches: 11. In germline, CDR1 is SGHRS, CDR2 YFSETQ. As DNA, the CDR3 is TGCGCCAGCAGCCCGTGGGACAGGGGGCTCTACGGCACCGGGGAGCTGTTTTTT. Translation gives CASSPWDRGLYGTGELFF.

The chain has TRBV5-1 and TRBJ1-1; D possibly corresponds to TRBD1 (5 bases). CDR1 is SGHRS, CDR2 YFSETQ, per germline. Trimming cost V 4 bases and J 1 base, with 14 bases left between them. The CDR3 covers 15 residues. CDR3 region: CASSQLGQGNTEAFF. In DNA form, the CDR3 reads TGCGCCAGCAGCCAGTTGGGCCAGGGGAACACTGAAGCTTTCTTT.

This clone appeared once. Written as DNA, the CDR3 is TGTGCCAGCAGCTATACCGCGGGAGAGACCCAGTACTTC. This sequence encodes CASSYTAGETQYF. The gene calls are TRBV11-2 and TRBJ2-5; D possibly corresponds to TRBD2 (5 bases). The CDR3 contains 13 residues. Germline V gene lookup returns CDR1 SGHAT and CDR2 FQNNGV. Trimming cost V 4 bases and J 4 bases, with 10 bases left between them.

The V call is TRBV7-2, the J call TRBJ1-2, with a possible D match to TRBD1 (5 bases). V lost 7 bases and J 4 bases, leaving 16 bases between the germline ends. Germline V gene lookup returns CDR1 SGHTA and CDR2 FQGNSA. The CDR3 totals 14 residues. Here the CDR3 reads CASTKSAGTYGYTF. DNA for the CDR3: TGTGCCAGCACCAAAAGCGCAGGGACCTATGGCTACACCTTC.

This clone was found a few times. The chain carries TRBV9 and TRBJ1-3; D is possibly TRBD1 (6 bases). This CDR3 has 15 amino acids. CDR1 and CDR2 from the germline V gene are SGDLS and YYNGEE. The V end lost 5 bases, the J end lost 0 bases, and 12 bases lay between the germline ends. CDR3: CASSTTGNSGNTIYF. Written as DNA, the CDR3 is TGTGCCAGCAGTACAACAGGGAACTCTGGAAACACCATATATTTT.

The chain is built from TRBV30 and TRBJ1-1; 7 bases are shared with TRBD1. Germline CDR1 GTSNPN, CDR2 SVGIG (reference sequence). The CDR3 loop spans 14 amino acids. The J segment lost 7 bases and the V segment lost 0 bases, leaving 8 bases of the junction unmatched. The CDR3 DNA is TGTGCCTGGAGTGTACTGCGGCAGGGGGTTGAAGCTTTCTTT. Amino acids: CAWSVLRQGVEAFF.